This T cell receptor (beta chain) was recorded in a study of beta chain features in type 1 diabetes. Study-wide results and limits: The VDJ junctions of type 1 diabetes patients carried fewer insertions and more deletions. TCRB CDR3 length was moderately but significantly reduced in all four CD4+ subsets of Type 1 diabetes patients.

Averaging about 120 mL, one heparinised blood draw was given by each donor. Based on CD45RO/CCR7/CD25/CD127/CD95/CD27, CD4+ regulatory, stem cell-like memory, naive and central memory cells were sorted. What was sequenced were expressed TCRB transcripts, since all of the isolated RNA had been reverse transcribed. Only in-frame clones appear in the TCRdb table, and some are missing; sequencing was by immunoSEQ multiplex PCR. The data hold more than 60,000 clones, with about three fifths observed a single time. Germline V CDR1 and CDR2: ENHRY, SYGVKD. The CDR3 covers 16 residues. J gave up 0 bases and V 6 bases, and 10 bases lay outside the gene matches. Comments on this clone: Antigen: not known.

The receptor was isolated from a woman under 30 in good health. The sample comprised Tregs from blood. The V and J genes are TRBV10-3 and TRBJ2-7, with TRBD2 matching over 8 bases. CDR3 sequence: CAISDPRLASSYEQYF. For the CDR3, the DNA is TGTGCCATCAGCGACCCTCGACTAGCGAGCTCCTACGAGCAGTACTTC.